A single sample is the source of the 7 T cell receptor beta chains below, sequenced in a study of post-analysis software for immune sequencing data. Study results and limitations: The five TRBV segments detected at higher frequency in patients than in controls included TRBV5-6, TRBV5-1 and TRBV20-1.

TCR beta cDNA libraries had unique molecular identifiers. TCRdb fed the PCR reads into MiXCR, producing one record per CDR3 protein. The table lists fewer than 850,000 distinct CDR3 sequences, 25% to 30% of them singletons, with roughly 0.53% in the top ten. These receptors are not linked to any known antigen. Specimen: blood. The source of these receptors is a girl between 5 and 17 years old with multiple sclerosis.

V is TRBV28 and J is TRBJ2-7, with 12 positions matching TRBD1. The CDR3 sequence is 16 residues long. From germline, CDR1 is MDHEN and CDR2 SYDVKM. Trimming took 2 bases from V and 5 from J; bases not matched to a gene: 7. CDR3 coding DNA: TGTGCCAGCAGTTTACGGGGGGACAGGGGGCGGAACGAGCAGTACTTC. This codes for CASSLRGDRGRNEQYF.

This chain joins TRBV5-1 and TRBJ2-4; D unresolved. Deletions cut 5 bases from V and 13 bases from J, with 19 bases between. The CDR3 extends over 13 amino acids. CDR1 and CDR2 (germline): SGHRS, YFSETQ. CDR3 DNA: TGCGCCAGCAGTTCGACGGATTACAATGAGCAGTACTTC. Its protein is CASSSTDYNEQYF.

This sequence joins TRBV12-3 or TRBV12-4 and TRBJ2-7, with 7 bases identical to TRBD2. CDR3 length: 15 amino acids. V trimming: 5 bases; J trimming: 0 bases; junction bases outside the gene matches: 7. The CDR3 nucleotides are TGTGCCAGCAGTACGAGTAGCGGGTTCTCCTACGAGCAGTACTTC. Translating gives CASSTSSGFSYEQYF.

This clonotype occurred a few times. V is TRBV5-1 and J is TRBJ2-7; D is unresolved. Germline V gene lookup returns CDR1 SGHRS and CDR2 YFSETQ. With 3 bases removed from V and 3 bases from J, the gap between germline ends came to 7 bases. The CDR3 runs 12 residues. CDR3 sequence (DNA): TGCGCCAGCAGCTGGGATGACTACGAGCAGTACTTC. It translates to CASSWDDYEQYF. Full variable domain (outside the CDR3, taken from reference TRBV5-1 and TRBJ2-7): KAGVTQTPRYLIKTRGQQVTLSCSPISGHRSVSWYQQTPGQGLQFLFEYFSETQRNKGNFPGRFSGRQFSNSRSEMNVSTLELGDSALYLCASSWDDYEQYFGPGTRLTVT.

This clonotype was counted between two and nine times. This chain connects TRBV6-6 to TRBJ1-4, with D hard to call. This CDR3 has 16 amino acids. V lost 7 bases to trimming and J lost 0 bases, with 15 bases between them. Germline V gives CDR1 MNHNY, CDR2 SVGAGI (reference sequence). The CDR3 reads CASKGVSQTTNEKLFF. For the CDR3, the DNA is TGTGCCAGCAAAGGCGTCAGCCAGACAACTAATGAAAAACTGTTTTTT.

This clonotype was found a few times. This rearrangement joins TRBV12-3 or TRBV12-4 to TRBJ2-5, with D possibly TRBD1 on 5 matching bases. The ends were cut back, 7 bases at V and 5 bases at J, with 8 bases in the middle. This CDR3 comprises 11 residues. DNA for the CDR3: TGTGCCAGCACAGGGTTGGAGACCCAGTACTTC. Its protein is CASTGLETQYF.

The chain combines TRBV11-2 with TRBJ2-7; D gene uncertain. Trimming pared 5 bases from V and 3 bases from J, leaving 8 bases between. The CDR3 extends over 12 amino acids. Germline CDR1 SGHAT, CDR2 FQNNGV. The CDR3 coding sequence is TGTGCCAGCAGCCCCAACGACTACGAGCAGTACTTC. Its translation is CASSPNDYEQYF.